This is a list of T cell receptor beta chains from one sample in a study of cytomegalovirus exposure and HLA in healthy donors. Measured with immunoSEQ multiplex PCR; TCRdb has only the in-frame clones, and not every one. The data show under 200,000 clones, less than 85% seen once. Sample: PBMCs. The receptors were sampled from a male donor in good health and CMV-seronegative. CDR3s include the opening cysteine and the closing phenylalanine or tryptophan. The D gene is left open where the match is weak. Clone sizes are given selectively: once, few, many, or a class where the clone is expanded.

>.|.|TRBJ2-7|TRBV6-1
TGTGCCAGCAGTGAGGTTCGGGGTCCGGAGCAGTACTTC
CASSEVRGPEQYF
>.|.|TRBJ1-1|TRBV7-2
TGTGCCAGCAGCTTAGATGCCCCGAGAGGGACTGAAGCTTTCTTT
CASSLDAPRGTEAFF
>few|TRBD1|TRBJ2-5|TRBV9
TGTGCCAGCAGCGTAGGGACAGGGGGCTTTGAGACCCAGTACTTC
CASSVGTGGFETQYF
>.|.|TRBJ2-7|TRBV6-5
TGTGCCAGCAGTATTCAGGGTGGCCTCTACGAGCAGTACTTC
CASSIQGGLYEQYF
>few|TRBD1|TRBJ1-6|TRBV6-5
TGTGCCAGCAGACCGGACAGGGTGGGTTCACCCCTCCACTTT
CASRPDRVGSPLHF
>.|TRBD1|TRBJ1-2|TRBV6-5
TGTGCCAGCAGTACGACAGGGACATATGGCTACACCTTC
CASSTTGTYGYTF
>few|.|TRBJ2-7|TRBV11-3
TGTGCCAGCAGTAGGGACGGGATTATCTCTAGCGAATGCGAGCAGTACTTC
CASSRDGIISSECEQYF
>.|TRBD1|TRBJ1-2|TRBV11-2
TGTGCCAGCAGCCCGACAGGGAACTATGGCTACACCTTC
CASSPTGNYGYTF
>.|TRBD2|TRBJ2-3|TRBV19
TGTGCCAGTAGTATCCGAGGGCCGATAGCGGGAGCAGATACGCAGTATTTT
CASSIRGPIAGADTQYF
>.|TRBD1|TRBJ2-2|TRBV7-3
TGTGCCAGCAGCCAACAGGGGGCGAGCACCGGGGAGCTGTTTTTT
CASSQQGASTGELFF
>.|.|TRBJ2-5|TRBV10-3
TGTGCCACCATCAGGGAGACCCAGTACTTC
CATIRETQYF
>few|TRBD1|TRBJ1-5|TRBV27
TGTGCCAGCAGACGAGGGACAGGGTGGGAACAGCCCCAGCATTTT
CASRRGTGWEQPQHF
>few|.|TRBJ2-1|TRBV13
TGTGCCAGCAGCCCCCGTGGGCGGGGGCCTAACGAGCAGTTCTTC
CASSPRGRGPNEQFF
>.|TRBD1|TRBJ1-2|TRBV7-3
TGTGCCAGCAGCTTAACTTCAGGGGGTGGCTACACCTTC
CASSLTSGGGYTF
>.|TRBD1|TRBJ1-1|TRBV6-5
TGTGCCAGCAGTAAACGGACAGGGGGCTTAACTGAAGCTTTCTTT
CASSKRTGGLTEAFF
>.|TRBD1|TRBJ1-4|TRBV19
TGTGCCAGTAGTGTTGGACAGGGGCTTGATGAAAAACTGTTTTTT
CASSVGQGLDEKLFF
>few|.|TRBJ2-5|TRBV5-1
TGCGCCAGCAGCTTGCGCACAGGGACCCAAGAGACCCAGTACTTC
CASSLRTGTQETQYF
>.|.|TRBJ2-7|TRBV9
TGTGCCAGCAGCGGGTCCGGTAGCTCCTACGAGCAGTACTTC
CASSGSGSSYEQYF
>.|TRBD1|TRBJ2-4|TRBV15
TGTGCCACCAGCAGAAACCAGGGGGCTCGGGCCAAAAACATTCAGTACTTC
CATSRNQGARAKNIQYF
>.|.|TRBJ2-3|TRBV19
TGTGCCAGTAGTACAGGATTAATCACAGATACGCAGTATTTT
CASSTGLITDTQYF
>.|TRBD2|TRBJ2-2|TRBV10-3
TGTGCCATCAGTGGGACAAGCGGGAGGGCCAGGAACACCGGGGAGCTGTTTTTT
CAISGTSGRARNTGELFF
>once|TRBD1|TRBJ1-1|TRBV6-1
TGTGCCAGCGCAGGACAGGGGGAAAAAACTGAAGCTTTCTTT
CASAGQGEKTEAFF
>.|.|TRBJ2-3|TRBV30
TGTGCCTGGAGGAGACAGGACCGCACAGATACGCAGTATTTT
CAWRRQDRTDTQYF
>.|.|TRBJ2-2|TRBV5-1
TGCGCCAGCCGTCAGGTCCCCACCGGGGAGCTGTTTTTT
CASRQVPTGELFF
>.|TRBD1|TRBJ1-5|TRBV29-1
TGCAGCGTTCGGGGACAGGGGACCAATCAGCCCCAGCATTTT
CSVRGQGTNQPQHF
>.|.|TRBJ2-1|TRBV28
TGTGCCAGCAGGACTCTCTCAGGTGGGGGCAGGGAGCAGTTCTTC
CASRTLSGGGREQFF
>.|TRBD2|TRBJ2-3|TRBV5-1
TGCGCCAGCAGCTTGGGAGTGGGGGGGACAGATACGCAGTATTTT
CASSLGVGGTDTQYF
>few|.|TRBJ2-3|TRBV4-2
TGTGCCAGCAACAGGGTTAGCACAGATACGCAGTATTTT
CASNRVSTDTQYF
>.|.|TRBJ2-5|TRBV7-2
TGTGCCAGCAGCTTAGCAGGGAGCGGACCCTCGGAGACCCAGTACTTC
CASSLAGSGPSETQYF
>.|.|TRBJ2-1|TRBV28
TGTGCCAGCAGTTTCAAATACAATGAGCAGTTCTTC
CASSFKYNEQFF
>.|.|TRBJ1-1|TRBV6-1
TGTGCCAGCAGTGAATACCCTCAGGGTTCTGAAGCTTTCTTT
CASSEYPQGSEAFF
>.|TRBD1|TRBJ1-6|TRBV14
TGTGCCAGCAGCCAATTGGGCAGGGGGAACGATTCACCCCTCCACTTT
CASSQLGRGNDSPLHF
>.|.|TRBJ2-5|TRBV18
TGTGCCAGCTCACCACCGGTAGGGGGAGAGACCCAGTACTTC
CASSPPVGGETQYF
>.|TRBD1|TRBJ2-6|TRBV27
TGTGCCAGCAGTTTATACTGGGACAGGGGGGACTCTGGGGCCAACGTCCTGACTTTC
CASSLYWDRGDSGANVLTF
>.|TRBD1|TRBJ1-2|TRBV6-4
TGTGCCAGCAGTGCTCGACAGGGAAACTATGGCTACACCTTC
CASSARQGNYGYTF
>.|.|TRBJ2-3|TRBV5-4
TGTGCCGCAGGAGGGACAGATACGCAGTATTTT
CAAGGTDTQYF
>.|TRBD2|TRBJ2-4|TRBV2
TGTGCCAGCAGTGAAACTAGCGGGGGGAACAAAAACATTCAGTACTTC
CASSETSGGNKNIQYF
>.|.|TRBJ1-1|TRBV4-1
TGCGCCAGCAGCCCCCCGAGGAGGGCGACTGAAGCTTTCTTT
CASSPPRRATEAFF
>.|.|TRBJ2-1|TRBV19
TGTGCCAGTAGTATCCGGGGGAATGAGCAGTTCTTC
CASSIRGNEQFF
>.|.|TRBJ1-4|TRBV11-1
TGTGCCAGCAGCTACAGGACAAATGAAAAACTGTTTTTT
CASSYRTNEKLFF
>few|TRBD1|TRBJ2-5|TRBV5-1
TGCGCCAGCAGCTCAAACAGGGGCGTTGCAGAGACCCAGTACTTC
CASSSNRGVAETQYF
>few|.|TRBJ1-2|TRBV2
TGTGCCAGCAAATTAGGAGGGTCAGGTGGCTACACCTTC
CASKLGGSGGYTF
>.|.|TRBJ2-7|TRBV14
TGTGCCAGCAGCCAAGATCTTCCTGGGCAGGGGGGCCACGAGCAGTACTTC
CASSQDLPGQGGHEQYF
>once|.|TRBJ1-3|TRBV19
TGTGCCAGTAGTCCTTCAGCTGGAAACACCATATATTTT
CASSPSAGNTIYF
>.|TRBD1|TRBJ1-2|TRBV28
TGTGCCAGCAGTTTGCAGGGACAGCGGGGCTACACCTTC
CASSLQGQRGYTF
>.|.|TRBJ2-7|TRBV29-1
TGCAGCGGAACAGGGTTAGGCGAGCAGTACTTC
CSGTGLGEQYF
>.|.|TRBJ1-1|TRBV25-1
TGTGCCAGCAGTGAATGGGGGACAAGAAAGGAAGCTTTCTTT
CASSEWGTRKEAFF
>.|.|TRBJ1-3|TRBV7-9
TGTTCCAGCAGCTCTGACTCTGCTGGAAACACCATATATTTT
CSSSSDSAGNTIYF
>.|.|TRBJ1-1|TRBV6-6
TGTGCCAGCAGTTATGAGACTCTCACTGAAGCTTTCTTT
CASSYETLTEAFF
>.|.|TRBJ2-2|TRBV7-9
TGTGCCAGCAGTGATATGTTGGGGGCCACAGGGGACTTCACCGGGGAGCTGTTTTTT
CASSDMLGATGDFTGELFF
>few|TRBD2|TRBJ2-1|TRBV6-4
TGTGCCAGCAGTGACGAGAATGGTAGCGGGGGTTACAATGAGCAGTTCTTC
CASSDENGSGGYNEQFF
>.|.|TRBJ2-1|TRBV6-5
TGTGCCAGCAGACATAGCGATACGAACTACAATGAGCAGTTCTTC
CASRHSDTNYNEQFF
>.|.|TRBJ1-5|TRBV6-6
TGTGCCAGCAGACAACCAGGGTTAAGGGGCAATCAGCCCCAGCATTTT
CASRQPGLRGNQPQHF
>.|TRBD2|TRBJ2-1|TRBV5-5
TGTGCCAGCAGCTTGGTTCTAGCGGGGTTTAATGAGCAGTTCTTC
CASSLVLAGFNEQFF
>.|TRBD2|TRBJ2-3|TRBV7-3
TGTGCCAGCAGCCCAAGACCAATAGCGGGGGGGCCGGCAGATACGCAGTACTTT
CASSPRPIAGGPADTQYF